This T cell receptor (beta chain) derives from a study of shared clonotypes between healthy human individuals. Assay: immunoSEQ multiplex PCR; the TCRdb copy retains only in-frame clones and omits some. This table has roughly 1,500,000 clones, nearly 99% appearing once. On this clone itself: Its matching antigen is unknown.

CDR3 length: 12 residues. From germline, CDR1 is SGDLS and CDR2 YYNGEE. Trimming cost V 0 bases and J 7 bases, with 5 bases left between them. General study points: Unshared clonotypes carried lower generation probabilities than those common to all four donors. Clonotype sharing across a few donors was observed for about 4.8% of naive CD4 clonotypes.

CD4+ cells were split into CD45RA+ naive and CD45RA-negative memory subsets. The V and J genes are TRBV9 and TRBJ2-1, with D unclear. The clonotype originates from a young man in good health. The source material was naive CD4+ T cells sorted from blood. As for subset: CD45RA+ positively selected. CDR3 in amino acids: CASSVDFNEQFF. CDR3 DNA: TGTGCCAGCAGCGTAGATTTTAATGAGCAGTTCTTC.